A single sample is the source of the 9 T cell receptor beta chains below, sequenced in a study of OX40 agonist ivuxolimab in advanced cancers. Some clones are missing from TCRdb's copy, which holds only in-frame ones; the method was immunoSEQ multiplex PCR. The sample has about 69,000 clones, 90% to 95% seen once. The sequences come from CD4+ or CD8+ T cells sorted from blood, collected in a trial of the OX40 agonist ivuxolimab. These receptors came from an adult with an advanced solid tumor such as melanoma, head and neck, liver or kidney cancer.

The chain links TRBV15 to TRBJ1-6, with D uncertain. This CDR3 has 13 amino acids. Germline V CDR1 and CDR2: LNHNV, YYDKDF (reference sequence). V lost 9 bases and J lost 6, with 12 bases in between. CDR3: CATKTSFNSPLHF. The CDR3 DNA is TGTGCCACTAAGACCAGTTTTAATTCACCCCTCCACTTT.

This chain joins TRBV9 and TRBJ2-2; D call uncertain. The V gene's germline CDR1 is SGDLS and CDR2 YYNGEE. V lost 3 bases and J 0 bases, leaving 6 bases between the germline ends. The CDR3 runs to 14 residues. The CDR3 sequence is CASSATTNTGELFF. CDR3 in DNA: TGTGCCAGCAGCGCCACAACGAACACCGGGGAGCTGTTTTTT.

The chain uses TRBV7-9 and TRBJ2-7, with D tentatively TRBD1 (6 bases). CDR3 length: 14 amino acids. The V and J ends lost 3 bases and 2 bases respectively, with 11 bases between them. Germline lookup yields CDR1 SEHNR and CDR2 FQNEAQ (reference sequence). The CDR3 nucleotides read TGTGCCAGCAGCTTTGACAGGCCTCCCTACGAGCAGTACTTC. Residues: CASSFDRPPYEQYF.

CDR3 DNA: TGTGCCAGCTCATCGGACAGGGGTAGCACTGAAGCTTTCTTT. Its translation is CASSSDRGSTEAFF. The J gene is TRBJ1-1, the V gene TRBV18; TRBD1 matches 9 bases. This CDR3 has 14 residues. The V and J ends lost 5 bases and 4 bases, in that order; junction bases with no gene match: 5. Germline lookup yields CDR1 KGHSH and CDR2 LQKENI.

The chain links TRBV5-4 to TRBJ2-3, with a possible D match to TRBD1 (6 bases). Trimming removed 4 bases at V and 6 bases at J, with 15 bases between. The CDR3 is 14 amino acids. Per germline, CDR1 SGHNT and CDR2 YYREEE (reference sequence). The CDR3 DNA sequence: TGTGCCAGCAGCCCGGGACACAAAGGCGATACGCAGTATTTT. Translating gives CASSPGHKGDTQYF. The full variable domain, in which reference TRBV5-4 and TRBJ2-3 provide the parts outside the CDR3, is ETGVTQSPTHLIKTRGQQVTLRCSSQSGHNTVSWYQQALGQGPQFIFQYYREEENGRGNFPPRFSGLQFPNYSSELNVNALELDDSALYLCASSPGHKGDTQYFGPGTRLTVL.

The J gene is TRBJ1-3, the V gene TRBV4-2, with D tentatively TRBD1 (6 bases). Germline V gives CDR1 LGHNA, CDR2 YNFKEQ. Trimming took off 4 bases at V and 10 bases at J, with 17 bases between the two ends. This CDR3 contains 14 residues. The CDR3 reads CASSPPGVKGTIYF. As DNA, the CDR3 is TGTGCCAGCAGCCCACCAGGGGTGAAAGGGACCATATATTTT.

The rearrangement links TRBV30 to TRBJ1-6, with D perhaps matching TRBD1 (5 bases). The CDR3 contains 14 residues. Germline loops: CDR1 GTSNPN, CDR2 SVGIG (reference sequence). The ends were cut back, 1 base at V and 6 bases at J, with 10 bases in the middle. This CDR3 reads CAWSGDSFNSPLHF. In DNA, the CDR3 is TGTGCCTGGAGTGGAGACAGTTTTAATTCACCCCTCCACTTT.

This rearrangement joins TRBV6-5 to TRBJ2-7; D might be TRBD1 (6 bases). The length of the CDR3 is 13 residues. V dropped 6 bases and J dropped 2 bases, with 11 bases sitting between them. Germline V lookup: CDR1 MNHEY, CDR2 SVGAGI. The CDR3 sequence is CASRPTGPYEQYF. In DNA form, the CDR3 reads TGTGCCAGCAGACCTACAGGGCCCTACGAGCAGTACTTC.

V gene TRBV6-1 combines with J gene TRBJ1-2, with a weak D call TRBD1 (6 bases). Germline values: CDR1 MNHNS, CDR2 SASEGT. This CDR3 is 13 amino acids long. V gave up 1 base and J gave up 8 bases, with 11 bases separating them. DNA of the CDR3: TGTGCCAGCAGTGAAGATGGGACATCCGGCTACACCTTC. This encodes CASSEDGTSGYTF.